This T cell receptor beta chain was sequenced during a study of Ad26.COV2.S vaccination and SARS-CoV-2 variants. Study information: Vaccine-arm donor from the placebo-controlled COV1001 Ad26.COV2.S trial. Overall study results and limits: Assessments of TCR breadth and depth may have underestimated the total T cell responses. Substantial breadth was reportedly displayed by spike-specific CD8+ and CD4+ T cell responses after vaccination.

Generated by immunoSEQ multiplex PCR, the TCRdb table keeps only in-frame clones and is missing some. The sample has about 680,000 clones; 80% to 90% are singletons. This clone has only a few counts. Its target is not known. Treatment here: approximately 18 received Ad26.COV2.S at low or high dose, single or two shots; 5 received placebo; per-sample allocation not given. Sampling occurred on day 63 after the first vaccine or placebo injection. The starting material was peripheral blood, obtained in a trial of Ad26.COV2.S vaccine versus placebo. This TCR came from a person between 18 and 60 years old who received the Ad26.COV2.S COVID-19 vaccine or a placebo.

The CDR3, as DNA: TGTGCCAGCAGCTTAGTCGGCAGCTACGAGCAGTACTTC. This translates into CASSLVGSYEQYF. The rearrangement joins TRBV11-2 to TRBJ2-7; no reliable D call. Deletions cut 1 base from V and 3 bases from J, with 7 bases between. The V gene's germline CDR1 is SGHAT and CDR2 FQNNGV. This CDR3 contains 13 residues.